Below are 13 T cell receptor beta chains sequenced from a single sample in a study of vaccination and CD4 T cells after COVID-19. With the Oncomine TCR Beta short-read assay, DNA from cultured CD4+ T cells was sequenced. TCRdb reprocessed the PCR reads via MiXCR and lists one record per CDR3 protein. Of 10,000 or so distinct CDR3 sequences listed, 53% are singletons. Their target antigens are unknown. Specified treatment: approximately 10-day PBMC culture with coronavirus spike peptide pools or control peptides (ViraFEST assay). Sequencing was carried out using CD4+ T cells from blood, cultured in vitro. Receptor source: a human donor who had recovered from COVID-19.

This clonotype was counted between two and nine times. This rearrangement joins TRBV28 to TRBJ1-5; TRBD1 matches 10 bases. The V segment lost 5 bases and the J segment 7 bases; nucleotides outside the gene matches: 11. The germline V gene has CDR1 MDHEN and CDR2 SYDVKM. CDR3 length equals 16 residues. The CDR3 is CASSLQGTGVRQPQHF. The DNA for the CDR3 is TGTGCCAGCAGTCTACAGGGGACAGGGGTACGACAGCCCCAGCATTTT.

The V gene is TRBV7-9, the J gene TRBJ2-5; TRBD2 matches 10 bases. The J segment lost 3 bases and the V segment lost 2 bases, leaving 3 bases of the junction unmatched. The CDR3 runs to 15 residues. Germline assignment: CDR1 SEHNR and CDR2 FQNEAQ (reference sequence). The CDR3 reads CASSLLGLAKETQYF. The CDR3 DNA reads as TGTGCCAGCAGCTTACTGGGACTAGCGAAAGAGACCCAGTACTTC.

The chain is built from TRBV5-1 and TRBJ1-1; tentative D call: TRBD1 (6 bases). The CDR3 length is 14 residues. CDR1 and CDR2 (germline): SGHRS, YFSETQ. V was trimmed by 4 bases and J by 4 bases, leaving 14 bases between them. CDR3: CASSQDSLGTEAFF. The CDR3, as DNA: TGCGCCAGCAGCCAGGACAGTCTGGGCACTGAAGCTTTCTTT.

The chain carries TRBV24-1 and TRBJ2-3; no definite D call. V gave up 1 base and J gave up 0 bases, with 7 bases separating them. The CDR3 contains 15 residues. Germline-derived CDR1 and CDR2 are KGHDR and SFDVKD. CDR3 protein: CATSDFGSSTDTQYF. The DNA for the CDR3 is TGTGCCACCAGTGATTTTGGCAGCAGCACAGATACGCAGTATTTT.

The V and J genes are TRBV20-1 and TRBJ2-1; no definite D call. Germline V lookup: CDR1 DFQATT, CDR2 SNEGSKA (reference sequence). V was trimmed by 6 bases and J by 1 base, leaving 10 bases between them. This CDR3 comprises 13 residues. The CDR3 here is CSAAAPSYNEQFF. CDR3 nucleotide sequence: TGCAGTGCCGCTGCGCCGTCCTACAATGAGCAGTTCTTC.

Only one count was recorded for this clonotype. The chain is built from TRBV10-2 and TRBJ2-5, with 13 bases matching TRBD2. V shed 8 bases, J shed 0 bases, and the junction held 6 bases outside the gene matches. Germline V gene sequence: CDR1 WSHSY, CDR2 SAAADI. The CDR3 length is 16 residues. The CDR3 DNA reads TGCGCCAGCCGGTTGGGACTAGCGGGGTACCAAGAGACCCAGTACTTC. As protein: CASRLGLAGYQETQYF.

The rearrangement links TRBV18 to TRBJ2-1, with 9 positions matching TRBD2. This CDR3 contains 15 residues. Germline V lookup: CDR1 KGHSH, CDR2 LQKENI. J gave up 4 bases and V 3 bases, and 4 bases lay outside the gene matches. The CDR3 loop reads CASSPLAGTYNEQFF. The CDR3 coding sequence is TGTGCCAGCTCACCCCTAGCGGGGACTTACAATGAGCAGTTCTTC.

Relative to its sample, this clonotype is medium-sized. The chain carries TRBV25-1 and TRBJ2-3; no reliable D call. V lost 1 base and J lost 2, with 4 bases in between. Germline V lookup: CDR1 MGHDK, CDR2 SYGVNS. The CDR3 loop spans 13 amino acids. In DNA form, the CDR3 reads TGTGCCAGCAGTGAATGGGCCACAGATACGCAGTATTTT. Translated, it gives CASSEWATDTQYF.

This clonotype has a handful of counts. This chain links TRBV28 with TRBJ1-1, with D unresolved. Trimming removed 5 bases at V and 6 bases at J, with 10 bases between. The CDR3 covers 12 residues. Germline loops: CDR1 MDHEN, CDR2 SYDVKM. In DNA, the CDR3 is TGTGCCAGCAGTGAACCCCAAGCTGAAGCTTTCTTT. This sequence encodes CASSEPQAEAFF.

The rearrangement uses TRBV20-1 and TRBJ2-1; 12 nucleotides line up with TRBD2. The V gene end was trimmed by 5 bases and the J gene end by 4 bases; junction bases not matched to a gene: 9. This CDR3 is built from 16 residues. Germline V gene lookup returns CDR1 DFQATT and CDR2 SNEGSKA (reference sequence). The DNA of the CDR3 is TGCAGTGCTGGAAGACTAGCGGGGGTGCCTTACAATGAGCAGTTCTTC. It yields the protein CSAGRLAGVPYNEQFF.

V gene TRBV20-1 combines with J gene TRBJ2-1; D unclear. Trimming left V 5 bases short and J 4 bases short, with 9 bases between. The CDR3 runs to 12 residues. Germline V gene data show CDR1 as DFQATT and CDR2 as SNEGSKA (reference sequence). The CDR3 spells CSAPATYNEQFF. The CDR3, as DNA: TGCAGTGCTCCTGCTACATACAATGAGCAGTTCTTC.

This clonotype is large by share. The J gene is TRBJ1-6, the V gene TRBV25-1; a weak D match, TRBD1 (6 bases). The V end lost 7 bases, the J end lost 5 bases, and 9 bases lay between the germline ends. Germline V lookup: CDR1 MGHDK, CDR2 SYGVNS. The CDR3 sequence is 13 residues long. The DNA of the CDR3 is TGTGCCAGCAAAAGGACAGATAATTCACCCCTCCACTTT. It specifies CASKRTDNSPLHF.

V gene TRBV7-8 combines with J gene TRBJ2-3; D is perhaps TRBD1 (5 bases). Deletions cut 5 bases from V and 2 bases from J, with 11 bases between. This CDR3 is 14 amino acids long. In germline, CDR1 is SGHVS, CDR2 FQNEAQ. The CDR3 protein is CASSPGFYTDTQYF. The CDR3 region has the DNA TGTGCCAGCAGCCCAGGGTTCTACACAGATACGCAGTATTTT.